Listed here is a single T cell receptor beta chain. The target antigen is unknown. This entry belongs to a study of T cells in localized non-small cell lung cancer. Overall study results and limits: There was an association of higher blood T cell density with longer overall survival. Clonality of T cells reached its maximum in uninvolved adjacent lung, surpassing tumor. Of the top 100 tumor clones, median about 56 were in adjacent lung, about 30 among its top 100.

TCRdb's table, derived via immunoSEQ multiplex PCR, lists solely in-frame clones and lacks some. The sample contains some 1,600 clones, approximately 32% of which appear only once. V lost 6 bases and J 8 bases, leaving 21 bases between the germline ends. The CDR3 runs to 15 residues. Germline assignment: CDR1 SGHRS and CDR2 YFSETQ. The sequence came from a man between 35 and 75 years old with stage I lung adenocarcinoma. The chain recombines TRBV5-1 with TRBJ1-5; D may be TRBD1 (5 bases). The sample was normal lung tissue next to the tumor, taken before any cancer treatment. The CDR3 region is CASTTRPGSLEPQHF. CDR3 DNA sequence: TGCGCCAGCACCACAAGACCAGGGAGTTTGGAGCCCCAGCATTTT.